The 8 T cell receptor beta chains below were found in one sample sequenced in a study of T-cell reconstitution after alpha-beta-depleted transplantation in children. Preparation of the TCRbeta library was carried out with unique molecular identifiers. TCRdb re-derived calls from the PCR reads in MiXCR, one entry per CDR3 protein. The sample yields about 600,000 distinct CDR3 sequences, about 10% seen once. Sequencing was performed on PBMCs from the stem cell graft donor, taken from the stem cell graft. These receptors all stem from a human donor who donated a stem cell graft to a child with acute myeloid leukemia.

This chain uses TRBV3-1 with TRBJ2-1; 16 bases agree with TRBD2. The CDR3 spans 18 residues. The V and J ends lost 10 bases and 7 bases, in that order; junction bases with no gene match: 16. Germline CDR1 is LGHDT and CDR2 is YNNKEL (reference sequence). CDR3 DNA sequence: TGTGCCATCTGTTTGGGACTAGCGGGAGGGGCGAGGGGTAATGAGCAGTTCTTC. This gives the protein CAICLGLAGGARGNEQFF.

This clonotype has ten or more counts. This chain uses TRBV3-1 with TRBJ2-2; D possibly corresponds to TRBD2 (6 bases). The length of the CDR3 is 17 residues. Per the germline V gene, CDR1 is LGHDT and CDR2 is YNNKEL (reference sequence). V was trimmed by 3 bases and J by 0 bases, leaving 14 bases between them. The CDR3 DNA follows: TGTGCCAGCAGCCAGGCCGGGACTTCAGCGAACACCGGGGAGCTGTTTTTT. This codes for CASSQAGTSANTGELFF. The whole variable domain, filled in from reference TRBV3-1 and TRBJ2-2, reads DTAVSQTPKYLVTQMGNDKSIKCEQNLGHDTMYWYKQDSKKFLKIMFSYNNKELIINETVPNRFSPKSPDKAHLNLHINSLELGDSAVYFCASSQAGTSANTGELFFGEGSRLTVL.

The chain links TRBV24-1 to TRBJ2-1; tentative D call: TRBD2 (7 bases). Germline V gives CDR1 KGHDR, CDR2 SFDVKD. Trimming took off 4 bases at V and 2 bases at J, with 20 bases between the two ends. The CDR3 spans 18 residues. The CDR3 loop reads CATSEGGLTGGPYNEQFF. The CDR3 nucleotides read TGTGCCACCAGTGAAGGGGGATTGACGGGAGGTCCCTACAATGAGCAGTTCTTC.

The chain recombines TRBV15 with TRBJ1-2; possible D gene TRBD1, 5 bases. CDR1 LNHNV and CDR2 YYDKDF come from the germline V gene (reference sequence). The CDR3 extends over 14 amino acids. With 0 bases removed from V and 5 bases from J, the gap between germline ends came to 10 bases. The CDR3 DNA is TGTGCCACCAGCAGAGATTTGGGGCCTTATGGCTACACCTTC. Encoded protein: CATSRDLGPYGYTF.

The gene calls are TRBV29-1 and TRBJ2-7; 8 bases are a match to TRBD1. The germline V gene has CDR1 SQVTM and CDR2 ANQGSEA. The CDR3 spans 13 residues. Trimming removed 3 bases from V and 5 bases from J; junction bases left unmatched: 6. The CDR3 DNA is TGCAGCGTTGAGGGACAGGTGTCGGACGAGCAGTACTTC. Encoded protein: CSVEGQVSDEQYF.

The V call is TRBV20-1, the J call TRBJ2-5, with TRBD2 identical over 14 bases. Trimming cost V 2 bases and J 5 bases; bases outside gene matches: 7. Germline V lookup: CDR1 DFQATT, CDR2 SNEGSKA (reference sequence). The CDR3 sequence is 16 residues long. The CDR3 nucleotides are TGCAGTGCTAGACCCCCGGGACTAGCGGGAGTTGAGACCCAGTACTTC. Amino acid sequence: CSARPPGLAGVETQYF.

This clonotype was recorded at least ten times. CDR3 in DNA: TGCAGCGCTCAGAACACTGAAGCTTTCTTT. It yields the protein CSAQNTEAFF. The rearrangement links TRBV29-1 to TRBJ1-1; D gene unclear. V lost 7 bases and J lost 1, with 4 bases in between. Germline assignment: CDR1 SQVTM and CDR2 ANQGSEA. This CDR3 has 10 amino acids.

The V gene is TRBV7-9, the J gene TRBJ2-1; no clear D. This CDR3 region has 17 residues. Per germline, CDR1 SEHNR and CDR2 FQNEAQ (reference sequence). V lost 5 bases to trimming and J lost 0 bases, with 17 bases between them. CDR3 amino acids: CASSGEPQVGSYNEQFF. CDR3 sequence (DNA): TGTGCCAGCAGCGGAGAACCCCAAGTGGGCTCCTACAATGAGCAGTTCTTC.